The rows below give T cell receptor beta chains drawn from one sample of a study of blood T cell repertoires in COVID-19. TCRdb's table, derived via immunoSEQ multiplex PCR, lists solely in-frame clones and lacks some. The sample contains under 500,000 clones, about 89% of which appear only once. Sequencing was performed on peripheral blood. These receptors were obtained from a woman under 40 with acute or convalescent COVID-19. Both conserved end residues are part of each CDR3. The D gene is left open where the match is weak.

TRBJ2-7 | TRBD2 | TRBV3-1/TRBV3-2 | CASSQGLGGTDEQYF
TRBJ1-3 | - | TRBV7-9 | CASSYAYTAGNTIYF
TRBJ1-2 | - | TRBV13 | CASSPKTFGGGDGYTF
TRBJ1-5 | TRBD1 | TRBV30 | CAYSTGEYSNQPQHF
TRBJ1-1 | - | TRBV9 | CASSVAGGRNTEAFF
TRBJ2-5 | TRBD1 | TRBV7-8 | CASSTRDRVAIQTQYF
TRBJ2-6 | - | TRBV4-1 | CASSQDTGTGANVLTF
TRBJ2-3 | - | TRBV3-1/TRBV3-2 | CASTGVTDTQYF
TRBJ1-1 | - | TRBV27 | CASAQGNAEAFF
TRBJ2-7 | - | TRBV7-9 | CASSIFATGSSYEQYF
TRBJ1-1 | - | TRBV19 | CASSLRDTEAFF
TRBJ1-1 | - | TRBV12-3/TRBV12-4 | CASSFGGDTEAFF
TRBJ2-1 | TRBD2 | TRBV7-9 | CASSGRGTSGVSYNEQFF